This T cell receptor beta chain was identified in a study of blood T cell repertoires in COVID-19. This clone appeared once. Produced via immunoSEQ multiplex PCR; TCRdb's table is partial and in-frame only. Here the sample spans some 52,000 clones, roughly 88% being singletons. The CDR3 length is 14 residues. In germline, CDR1 is LGHDT, CDR2 YNNKEL (reference sequence). J was trimmed by 8 bases and V by 4 bases; bases with no gene match: 4. The V gene is TRBV3-1 (or the pseudogene TRBV3-2), the J gene TRBJ1-6, with TRBD1 matching over 8 bases. The source of this sequence is a human donor in a cohort sampled during active COVID-19. The sample was peripheral blood. For the CDR3, the DNA is TGTGCCAGCAGCCCTAACAGGGGGTATTCACCCCTCCACTTT. It is translated as CASSPNRGYSPLHF.